The entry below describes one TCR beta chain. Its target is not known. This specimen belongs to a study of T cell responses to AZD1222 COVID-19 vaccine. From germline, CDR1 is SGHNT and CDR2 YENEEA. The V segment lost 1 base and the J segment 7 bases; nucleotides outside the gene matches: 5. The CDR3 spans 15 residues. Study-wide findings and caveats: White British people made up most donors, females outnumbered males, and clonal diversity was possibly underestimated. Within unmutated variant regions lay the reported targets of nearly half of spike-specific TCRs. The peak T cell response came first, and repertoires were sampled only after it.

Assay used: immunoSEQ multiplex PCR; TCRdb lists only in-frame clones, some missing. The sample yields approximately 120,000 clones, approximately 90% seen once. The chain combines TRBV11-3 with TRBJ2-1; 9 nucleotides match TRBD1. The receptor comes from an adult in good health. The input for sequencing was peripheral blood, taken on day 0 of AZD1222 vaccination. For the CDR3, the DNA is TGTGCCAGCAGCTTAGGCGGACAGGGGAAGAATGAGCAGTTCTTC. It is translated as CASSLGGQGKNEQFF.